The T cell receptor (beta chain) under discussion was sequenced for a study of blood T cell repertoires in COVID-19. Overall study: Researchers got acute and convalescent COVID-19 samples from the United States, Italy and Spain. Sources were T cells, B-cell-depleted T cells, or PBMCs; the material itself was cDNA or gDNA.

Trimming cost V 5 bases and J 4 bases, with 15 bases left between them. CDR1 is LNHDA, CDR2 SQIVND, per germline (reference sequence). The CDR3 runs 14 residues. In its sample, this clone was seen once. Methods used by the authors: Amplification of reference gene primers provided the estimated nucleated cell counts. The repertoire was sequenced with immunoSEQ multiplex PCR; TCRdb's copy has only in-frame clones and lacks some. Clonal size and the V and J genes are those of that table, whereas D and trimming came from the DNA. Of 330,000 or so clones in the sample, approximately 86% were seen once. This TCR came from a man in his thirties or forties with COVID-19, enrolled during active disease. The V gene is TRBV19, the J gene TRBJ2-7; D remains ambiguous. Material: peripheral blood. CDR3 sequence: CASSSVSAVYEQYF. As DNA, the CDR3 is TGTGCCAGTAGTTCGGTCAGCGCCGTTTACGAGCAGTACTTC.